The present T cell receptor beta chain was sequenced within a study of Graves' ophthalmopathy and Graves' hyperthyroidism. Study-level information: At initial diagnosis, peripheral blood was obtained, and this preceded any treatment.

The CDR3 is made up of 11 amino acids. V was shortened by 8 bases and J by 2 bases, with 6 bases between the two germline ends. The germline V gene has CDR1 LNHNV and CDR2 YYDKDF (reference sequence). As to this clonotype: Its antigen is not identified.

General study points: Clonotypes were expanded in thyroid at above 0.001 frequency, and most also appeared in blood.

The sequenced template was RNA, covering the TCR beta CDR3 region. RT-PCR in the first round used HTBI primers; a second-round multiplex PCR followed. TCRdb called the multiplex PCR reads again in MiXCR, with one record for every CDR3 protein. The sample yields 200,000 to 250,000 distinct CDR3 sequences, around 50% seen once. The sequence came from an adult man with Graves' ophthalmopathy. Sequencing input: peripheral blood. The chain employs TRBV15 and TRBJ2-5; the D gene is possibly TRBD1 (6 bases). The CDR3 DNA reads TGTGCCACCGGACAGCAAGAGACCCAGTACTTC. Protein sequence: CATGQQETQYF.